This T cell receptor (beta chain) was retrieved from a study of cytomegalovirus exposure and HLA in healthy donors. Turning to the study itself: An analysis done earlier identified some 120 million unique TCR beta sequences from about 179 million T cells.

With 60 Vbeta and 13 Jbeta primers, the PCR was carried out. Only in-frame clones appear in the TCRdb table, and some are missing; sequencing was by immunoSEQ multiplex PCR. The table includes fewer than 200,000 clones, 70% to 80% detected once. This CDR3 region has 15 residues. Germline CDR1 and CDR2: MGHRA and YSYEKL. V shed 1 base and J shed 0 bases, with 8 bases lying between them. The chain uses TRBV4-1 and TRBJ2-3; TRBD1 is a possible D gene (6 bases). The sequencing sample was made of PBMCs. The TCR was taken from a man aged 25-45 years in good health and CMV-seropositive. CDR3 in amino acids: CASSQAGASTDTQYF. CDR3 bases: TGCGCCAGCAGCCAAGCAGGGGCCAGCACAGATACGCAGTATTTT.